Included here is one T cell receptor (beta chain) sequence, with context. Its target antigen remains unknown. The record has no base qualities; no much larger clone is one base away. These data belong to a study of blood T cell repertoires in COVID-19 (dated by TCRdb to the early 2020s). Concerning the study at large: Samples from collaborators originated in the United States, Italy and Spain and spanned both the acute and convalescent phases of COVID-19. The repertoires were released in a freely available public database meant as a resource for research on the immune response to SARS-CoV-2. HLA class I and class II types, where available, came from metadata supplied by the sample provider rather than from assay-based typing. The samples were drawn from the first 160 participants of the ongoing ImmuneRACE study and from 950 to 1,500 subjects provided by 6 global collaborators. The sample metadata nearly always contained a de-identified subject ID, COVID-19 status, age in years and sex. The prospective study material was composed of cDNA or gDNA derived from T cells, B-cell-depleted T cells, or PBMCs. Subjects who had been exposed to COVID-19, were actively infected with it, or had recovered from it provided the deeply sampled blood TCRbeta repertoires that made up the dataset. Study-wide findings and limitations: The quantity of clinical and demographic metadata differed by source and by participant and was supplied without curation.

Whole blood was collected in K2EDTA tubes by collaborating institutions according to the institutions' own protocols. For TCRbeta analysis, collaborators shipped samples as frozen whole blood, isolated PBMCs, or DNA extracted from either of those sample types. Here V drops 9 bases and J drops 5 bases, and the junction holds 4 bases not matched to any gene. Taken from cysteine to phenylalanine, the CDR3 has 12 residues. Only the CDR3 DNA is retained, 36 bases long and in frame from the first base. CDR1 and CDR2 (LNHDA, SQIVND) derive from the germline V gene (reference sequence). The immunoSEQ Assay, a bias-controlled multiplex PCR, was used to amplify TCRbeta CDR3 regions from genomic DNA. For the original study's pipeline: The number of nucleated cells in each sample was estimated by amplification of reference gene primers within the assay. To quantify the absolute abundance of each unique TCRbeta CDR3 rearrangement, sequence reads were collapsed and filtered. For each sample, productive Simpson clonality was calculated as the square root of Simpson's diversity index across productive rearrangements. Held by TCRdb, this immuneACCESS table contains in-frame sequences only and omits some clones. Under half of the omission traces to an unresolved V gene where checked; the cause of the rest is unknown. V and J calls plus clone size are reproduced from that table; the DNA served to infer D and trimming. For this sample there are about 130,000 clones; approximately 80% appear just once. The ten largest make up about 3% of the sample.

The TCR originated in a woman older than 75 with acute or convalescent COVID-19. The sample consisted of peripheral blood. Recombination joined TRBV19 with TRBJ1-1; 9 central nucleotides agree with TRBD1. The CDR3 region reads CASGTGITEAFF. The DNA reads as follows: TGTGCCAGCGGGACAGGGATAACTGAAGCTTTCTTT. Reference TRBV19 and TRBJ1-1 proteins supply the regions before and after the CDR3; the full variable domain is: DGGITQSPKYLFRKEGQNVTLSCEQNLNHDAMYWYRQDPGQGLRLIYYSQIVNDFQKGDIAEGYSVSREKKESFPLTVTSAQKNPTAFYLCASGTGITEAFFGQGTRLTVV.